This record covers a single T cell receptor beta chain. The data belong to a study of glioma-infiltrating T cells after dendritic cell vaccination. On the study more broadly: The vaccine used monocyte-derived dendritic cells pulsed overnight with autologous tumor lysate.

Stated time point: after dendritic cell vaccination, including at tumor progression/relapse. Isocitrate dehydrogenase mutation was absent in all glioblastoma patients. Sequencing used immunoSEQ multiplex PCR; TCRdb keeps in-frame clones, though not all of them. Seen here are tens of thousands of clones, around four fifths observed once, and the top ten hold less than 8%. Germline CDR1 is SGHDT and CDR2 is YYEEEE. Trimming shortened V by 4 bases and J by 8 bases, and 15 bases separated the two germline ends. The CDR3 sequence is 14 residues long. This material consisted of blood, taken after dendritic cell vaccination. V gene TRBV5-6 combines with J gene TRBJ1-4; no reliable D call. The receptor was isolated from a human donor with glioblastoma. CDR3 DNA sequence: TGTGCCAGCAGCGCCCTCCGGCGGAGAGAAAAACTGTTTTTT. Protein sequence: CASSALRRREKLFF.